These 11 T cell receptor beta chains share one sample of origin, sequenced in a study of T cells in Graves' hyperthyroidism and ophthalmopathy. RNA transcripts yielded amplified TCR beta CDR3 regions. With the HTBI primer set, the TCR CDR3 went through a first round of RT-PCR. TCRdb redid the calling of the multiplex PCR reads with MiXCR, one entry per CDR3 protein. The table has a few hundred thousand distinct CDR3 sequences, 20% to 25% seen once. The sample was blood. The receptors were gathered from a young man with Graves' ophthalmopathy.

This clonotype was counted many times. V and J are TRBV28 and TRBJ1-1, with D perhaps TRBD1 (6 bases). V lost 4 bases and J lost 1, with 10 bases in between. The length of the CDR3 is 14 residues. Germline V gene sequence: CDR1 MDHEN, CDR2 SYDVKM. CDR3 sequence: CASSWGGQNTEAFF. In DNA form, the CDR3 reads TGTGCCAGCAGTTGGGGGGGACAGAACACTGAAGCTTTCTTT. Using reference TRBV28 and TRBJ1-1 for the parts outside the CDR3, the full variable domain is DVKVTQSSRYLVKRTGEKVFLECVQDMDHENMFWYRQDPGLGLRLIYFSYDVKMKEKGDIPEGYSVSREKKERFSLILESASTNQTSMYLCASSWGGQNTEAFFGQGTRLTVV.

This clonotype was observed a handful of times. The chain recombines TRBV24-1 with TRBJ1-2; TRBD1 might be the D (6 bases). Germline CDR1 reads KGHDR; CDR2 reads SFDVKD. This CDR3 is 15 amino acids long. Trimming cost V 2 bases and J 4 bases, with 13 bases left between them. The CDR3 is CATSDSDRSPYGYTF. The DNA of the CDR3 is TGTGCCACCAGTGATTCCGACAGGTCCCCCTATGGCTACACCTTC.

The rearrangement uses TRBV2 and TRBJ1-1; 7 nucleotides match TRBD1. V lost 7 bases, J lost 8 bases, and 10 bases stayed unmatched. From germline, CDR1 is SNHLY and CDR2 FYNNEI. The length of the CDR3 is 13 residues. This CDR3 reads CASTTGRKLEAFF. The CDR3 bases are TGTGCCAGCACGACAGGGAGAAAATTAGAAGCTTTCTTT.

This clonotype has ten or more counts. The rearrangement links TRBV3-1 to TRBJ2-7; a weak D match, TRBD2 (7 bases). This CDR3 is 17 amino acids long. V was clipped by 0 bases and J by 0 bases, with 15 bases between them. CDR1 LGHDT and CDR2 YNNKEL come from the germline V gene (reference sequence). The CDR3 region is CASSQEGGGPLSYEQYF. CDR3 in DNA: TGTGCCAGCAGCCAAGAAGGGGGAGGGCCTCTCTCCTACGAGCAGTACTTC.

This clonotype was found a few times. The chain joins TRBV11-2 to TRBJ1-6; D is undetermined. Germline CDR1 and CDR2: SGHAT and FQNNGV. The CDR3 length is 17 residues. Trimming removed 1 base at V and 0 bases at J, with 10 bases between. The DNA for the CDR3 is TGTGCCAGCAGCTTAGCGGTGTGGAGCTCCTATAATTCACCCCTCCACTTT. This gives the protein CASSLAVWSSYNSPLHF.

Many counts were recorded for this clonotype. The chain couples TRBV28 to TRBJ2-5; 7 bases map to TRBD2. CDR3 length: 13 amino acids. Germline CDR1 reads MDHEN; CDR2 reads SYDVKM. The trim removed 5 bases at V and 5 bases at J, leaving 5 bases unmatched. DNA for the CDR3: TGTGCCAGCAGTGATAGCGGGCGTGAGACCCAGTACTTC. It codes for CASSDSGRETQYF. Full variable domain (rest looked up from reference TRBV28 and TRBJ2-5): DVKVTQSSRYLVKRTGEKVFLECVQDMDHENMFWYRQDPGLGLRLIYFSYDVKMKEKGDIPEGYSVSREKKERFSLILESASTNQTSMYLCASSDSGRETQYFGPGTRLLVL.

The genes are TRBV30 and TRBJ2-7; TRBD2 matches at 10 bases. Trimming cost V 3 bases and J 2 bases; bases outside gene matches: 10. The CDR3 consists of 16 residues. The germline V gene encodes CDR1 GTSNPN and CDR2 SVGIG (reference sequence). CDR3 in amino acids: CAWSKPLAGVTYEQYF. The CDR3 DNA follows: TGTGCCTGGAGCAAACCCCTAGCGGGAGTGACCTACGAGCAGTACTTC. The full variable domain, with the rest looked up from reference TRBV30 and TRBJ2-7, is SQTIHQWPATLVQPVGSPLSLECTVEGTSNPNLYWYRQAAGRGLQLLFYSVGIGQISSEVPQNLSASRPQDRQFILSSKKLLLSDSGFYLCAWSKPLAGVTYEQYFGPGTRLTVT.

This clonotype was seen more than once but under ten times. This sequence joins TRBV5-1 and TRBJ2-7, with 7 bases fitting TRBD1. Trimming took 0 bases from V and 0 from J; bases not matched to a gene: 6. CDR1 and CDR2 from the germline V gene are SGHRS and YFSETQ. CDR3 length equals 16 residues. The CDR3 region is CASSLGWDSFSYEQYF. CDR3 in DNA: TGCGCCAGCAGCTTGGGATGGGACAGTTTCTCCTACGAGCAGTACTTC.

Worth noting for this clonotype: This may arise from a read error, as a much more abundant clone is one base away. V gene TRBV11-2 combines with J gene TRBJ2-7; D unclear. The V and J ends lost 1 base and 3 bases respectively, with 7 bases between them. CDR1 and CDR2 (germline): SGHAT, FQNNGV. The CDR3 has 13 amino acids. CDR3 sequence (DNA): TGTGCCAGCAGCTTAGTGGCGAGCTACGAGCAGTACTTC. This sequence encodes CASSLVASYEQYF. The entire variable domain, with the rest obtained from reference TRBV11-2 and TRBJ2-7, is as follows: EAGVAQSPRYKIIEKRQSVAFWCNPISGHATLYWYQQILGQGPKLLIQFQNNGVVDDSQLPKDRFSAERLKGVDSTLKIQPAKLEDSAVYLCASSLVASYEQYFGPGTRLTVT.

This clonotype was observed once. This rearrangement joins TRBV9 to TRBJ2-5, with TRBD2 matching 7 bases. The germline gives CDR1 SGDLS, CDR2 YYNGEE. The CDR3 runs to 14 residues. Losses at the gene ends were 4 bases for V and 5 bases for J; bases not matched to a gene: 8. The CDR3 is CASSPGGGSETQYF. DNA for the CDR3: TGTGCCAGCAGCCCCGGGGGAGGGTCGGAGACCCAGTACTTC.

The V gene is TRBV15, the J gene TRBJ2-2; D tentatively fits TRBD1 or TRBD2 (5 bases each). CDR3 length: 16 residues. V was shortened by 3 bases and J by 0 bases, with 11 bases between the two germline ends. Germline V gene lookup returns CDR1 LNHNV and CDR2 YYDKDF (reference sequence). In DNA, the CDR3 is TGTGCCACCAGCAGCGGACGGGACGCGAACACCGGGGAGCTGTTTTTT. Protein sequence: CATSSGRDANTGELFF. The entire variable domain, with the rest obtained from reference TRBV15 and TRBJ2-2, is as follows: DAMVIQNPRYQVTQFGKPVTLSCSQTLNHNVMYWYQQKSSQAPKLLFHYYDKDFNNEADTPDNFQSRRPNTSFCFLDIRSPGLGDTAMYLCATSSGRDANTGELFFGEGSRLTVL.